One and the same sample provided the 4 T cell receptor beta chains below, sequenced in a study of T cells in Graves' hyperthyroidism and ophthalmopathy. RNA transcripts provided the source from which TCR beta CDR3 regions were amplified. HTBI primers were used for first-round RT-PCR of the TCR CDR3. A single record per CDR3 protein comes from TCRdb applying MiXCR to the multiplex PCR reads. The table records 350,000 or so distinct CDR3 sequences, about a sixth of them present only once. The sequenced sample was blood. Receptors originate from a woman in her thirties or forties with Graves' ophthalmopathy.

This clonotype was detected many times. V and J are TRBV11-1 and TRBJ2-7, with 9 bases aligning to TRBD2. The trim removed 6 bases at V and 3 bases at J, leaving 12 bases unmatched. The germline V gene has CDR1 SGHAT and CDR2 FQDESV (reference sequence). The CDR3 spans 16 residues. This CDR3 reads CASRATISGRNYEQYF. In DNA, the CDR3 is TGTGCCAGCAGGGCGACTATCAGCGGGAGGAACTACGAGCAGTACTTC.

This chain connects TRBV2 to TRBJ1-1; D ambiguous. Germline CDR1 and CDR2: SNHLY and FYNNEI. The length of the CDR3 is 14 residues. The ends were cut back, 6 bases at V and 5 bases at J, with 16 bases in the middle. The CDR3 loop is CASRNLQRGTEAFF. The DNA of the CDR3 is TGTGCCAGCAGGAATTTGCAGAGAGGGACTGAAGCTTTCTTT.

The J gene is TRBJ2-7, the V gene TRBV6-1; D remains ambiguous. The V and J ends lost 0 bases and 9 bases respectively, with 9 bases between them. The CDR3 totals 12 residues. Germline V gene data show CDR1 as MNHNS and CDR2 as SASEGT. The CDR3 bases are TGTGCCAGCAGTGAAGCGCAGAGTTCGCAGTACTTC. The encoded protein is CASSEAQSSQYF.

In its sample, this clonotype was seen many times. The chain joins TRBV6-2 or TRBV6-3 to TRBJ1-5, with D hard to call. The length of the CDR3 is 15 residues. Germline V gives CDR1 MNHEY, CDR2 SVGEGT. V dropped 6 bases and J dropped 2 bases, with 14 bases sitting between them. In nucleotides, the CDR3 is TGTGCCAGCAGAAGGACGGAAAGAGGCAATCAGCCCCAGCATTTT. As protein: CASRRTERGNQPQHF.